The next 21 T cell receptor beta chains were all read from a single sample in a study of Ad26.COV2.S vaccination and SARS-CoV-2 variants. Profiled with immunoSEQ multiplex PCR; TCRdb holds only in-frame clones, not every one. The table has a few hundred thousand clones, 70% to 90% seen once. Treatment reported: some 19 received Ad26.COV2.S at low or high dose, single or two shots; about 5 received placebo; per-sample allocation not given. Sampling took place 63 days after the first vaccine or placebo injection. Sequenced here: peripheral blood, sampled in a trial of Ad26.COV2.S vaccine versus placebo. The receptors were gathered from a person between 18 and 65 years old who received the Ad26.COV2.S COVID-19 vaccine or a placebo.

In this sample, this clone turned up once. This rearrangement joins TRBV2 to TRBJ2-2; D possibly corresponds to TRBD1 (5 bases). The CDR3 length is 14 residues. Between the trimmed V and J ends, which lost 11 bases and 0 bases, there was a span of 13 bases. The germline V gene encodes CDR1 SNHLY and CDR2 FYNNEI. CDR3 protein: CASTRATNTGELFF. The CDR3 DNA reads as TGTGCCTCAACCAGGGCCACGAACACCGGGGAGCTGTTTTTT.

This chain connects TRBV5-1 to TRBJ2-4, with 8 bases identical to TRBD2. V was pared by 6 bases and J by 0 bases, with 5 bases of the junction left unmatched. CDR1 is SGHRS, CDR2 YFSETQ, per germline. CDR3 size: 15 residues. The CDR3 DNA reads TGCGCCAGCACCCAGCGGGGGCTAGCCAAAAACATTCAGTACTTC. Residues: CASTQRGLAKNIQYF.

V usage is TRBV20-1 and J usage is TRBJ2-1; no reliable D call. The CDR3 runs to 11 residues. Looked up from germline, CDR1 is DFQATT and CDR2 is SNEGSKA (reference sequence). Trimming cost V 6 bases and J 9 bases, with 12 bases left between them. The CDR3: CSANGPREQFF. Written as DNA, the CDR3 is TGCAGTGCCAACGGTCCGCGTGAGCAGTTCTTC.

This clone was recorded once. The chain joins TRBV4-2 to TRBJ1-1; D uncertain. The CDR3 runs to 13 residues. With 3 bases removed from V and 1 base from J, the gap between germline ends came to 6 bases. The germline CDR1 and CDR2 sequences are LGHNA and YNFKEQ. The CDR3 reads CASSHSGNTEAFF. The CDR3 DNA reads TGTGCCAGCAGCCACTCAGGGAACACTGAAGCTTTCTTT.

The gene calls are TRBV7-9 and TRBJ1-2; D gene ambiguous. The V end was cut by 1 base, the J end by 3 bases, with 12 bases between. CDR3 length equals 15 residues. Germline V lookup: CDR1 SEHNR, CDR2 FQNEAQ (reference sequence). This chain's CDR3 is CASSLEGQDHYGYTF. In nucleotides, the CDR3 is TGTGCCAGCAGCTTAGAGGGTCAGGACCACTATGGCTACACCTTC.

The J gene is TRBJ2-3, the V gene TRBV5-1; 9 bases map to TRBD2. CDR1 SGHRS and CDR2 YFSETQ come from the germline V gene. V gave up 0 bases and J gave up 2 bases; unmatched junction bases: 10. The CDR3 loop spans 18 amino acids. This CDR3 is CASSLAGIAGAHTDTQYF. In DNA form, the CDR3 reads TGCGCCAGCAGCTTGGCGGGTATAGCGGGGGCCCACACAGATACGCAGTATTTT.

The CDR3 here is CASRATGQETQYF. CDR3 bases: TGTGCCAGCAGAGCGACAGGACAAGAGACCCAGTACTTC. The V and J genes are TRBV2 and TRBJ2-5, with a possible D match to TRBD1 (6 bases). V was pared by 6 bases and J by 2 bases, with 10 bases between. Germline CDR1 reads SNHLY; CDR2 reads FYNNEI. The CDR3 length is 13 residues.

The CDR3 loop is CASTGGTNTGELFF. The CDR3 DNA reads as TGTGCCAGTACAGGGGGAACGAACACCGGGGAGCTGTTTTTT. The chain is built from TRBV28 and TRBJ2-2; TRBD1 agrees at 8 bases. The CDR3 runs to 14 residues. The J segment lost 0 bases and the V segment lost 9 bases, leaving 3 bases of the junction unmatched. Germline loops: CDR1 MDHEN, CDR2 SYDVKM.

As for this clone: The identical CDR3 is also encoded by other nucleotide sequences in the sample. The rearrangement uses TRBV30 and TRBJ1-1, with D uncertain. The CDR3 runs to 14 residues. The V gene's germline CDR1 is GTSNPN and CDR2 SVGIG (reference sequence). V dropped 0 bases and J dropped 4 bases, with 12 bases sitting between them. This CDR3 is CAWSVTRGSTEAFF. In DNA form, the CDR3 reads TGTGCCTGGAGTGTAACTCGGGGATCCACTGAAGCTTTCTTT.

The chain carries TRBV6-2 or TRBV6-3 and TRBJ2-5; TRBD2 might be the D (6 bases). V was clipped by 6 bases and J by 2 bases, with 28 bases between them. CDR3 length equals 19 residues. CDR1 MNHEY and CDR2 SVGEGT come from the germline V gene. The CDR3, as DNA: TGTGCCAGCAGCCCGGAAGAGAATAGCGGCTCCCCACTTCAAGAGACCCAGTACTTC. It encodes CASSPEENSGSPLQETQYF.

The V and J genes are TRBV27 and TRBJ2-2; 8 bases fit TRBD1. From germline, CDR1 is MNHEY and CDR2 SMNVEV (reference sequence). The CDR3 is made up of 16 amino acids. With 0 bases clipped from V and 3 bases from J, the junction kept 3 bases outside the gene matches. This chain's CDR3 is CASSLSGQVYTGELFF. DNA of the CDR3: TGTGCCAGCAGTTTATCGGGACAGGTCTACACCGGGGAGCTGTTTTTT.

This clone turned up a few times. This CDR3 reads CASSLGYNYGYTF. CDR3 nucleotides: TGTGCCAGCAGTTTAGGGTACAACTATGGCTACACCTTC. V is TRBV12-3 or TRBV12-4 and J is TRBJ1-2; D remains unclear. The germline V and J ends were trimmed by 1 base and 2 bases, with 5 bases remaining between them. CDR3 length: 13 residues.

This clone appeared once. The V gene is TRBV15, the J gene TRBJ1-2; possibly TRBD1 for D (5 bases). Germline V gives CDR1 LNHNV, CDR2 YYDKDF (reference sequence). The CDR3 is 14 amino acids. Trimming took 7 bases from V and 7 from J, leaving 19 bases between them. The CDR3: CATTWGVGGFGYTF. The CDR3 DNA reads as TGTGCCACCACTTGGGGGGTTGGAGGGTTTGGCTACACCTTC.

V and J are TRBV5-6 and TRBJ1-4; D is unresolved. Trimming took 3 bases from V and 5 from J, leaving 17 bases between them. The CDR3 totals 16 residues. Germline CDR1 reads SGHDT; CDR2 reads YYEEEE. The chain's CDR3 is CASSSLWVPGNEKLFF. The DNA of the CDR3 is TGTGCCAGCAGCTCTTTGTGGGTCCCGGGAAATGAAAAACTGTTTTTT. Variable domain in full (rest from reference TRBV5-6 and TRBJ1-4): DAGVTQSPTHLIKTRGQQVTLRCSPKSGHDTVSWYQQALGQGPQFIFQYYEEEERQRGNFPDRFSGHQFPNYSSELNVNALLLGDSALYLCASSSLWVPGNEKLFFGSGTQLSVL.

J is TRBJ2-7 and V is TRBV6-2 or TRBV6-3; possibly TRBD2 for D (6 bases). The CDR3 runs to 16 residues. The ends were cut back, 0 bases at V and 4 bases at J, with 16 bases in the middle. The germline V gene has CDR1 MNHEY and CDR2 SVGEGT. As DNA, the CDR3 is TGTGCCAGCAGTTACTCGGATTGGGGGAGCGGGTACGAGCAGTACTTC. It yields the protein CASSYSDWGSGYEQYF.

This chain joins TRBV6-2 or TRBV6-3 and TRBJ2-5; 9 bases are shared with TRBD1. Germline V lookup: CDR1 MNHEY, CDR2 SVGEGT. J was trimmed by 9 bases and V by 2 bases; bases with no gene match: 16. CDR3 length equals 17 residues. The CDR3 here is CASSYTFGTGTLGAQYF. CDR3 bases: TGTGCCAGCAGTTACACATTCGGGACAGGGACTCTTGGGGCCCAGTACTTC.

The CDR3 sequence is CASSSGLPFQETQYF. As DNA, the CDR3 is TGCGCCAGCAGCTCGGGACTACCCTTCCAAGAGACCCAGTACTTC. This chain joins TRBV5-1 and TRBJ2-5; 7 nucleotides line up with TRBD2. V lost 3 bases, J lost 1 base, and 6 bases stayed unmatched. The CDR3 loop spans 15 amino acids. From germline, CDR1 is SGHRS and CDR2 YFSETQ.

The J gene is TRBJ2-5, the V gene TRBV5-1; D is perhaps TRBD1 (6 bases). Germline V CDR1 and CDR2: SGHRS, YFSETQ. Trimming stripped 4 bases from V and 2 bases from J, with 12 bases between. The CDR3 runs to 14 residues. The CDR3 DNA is TGCGCCAGCAGCCCAGGACAGAAACAAGAGACCCAGTACTTC. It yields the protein CASSPGQKQETQYF.

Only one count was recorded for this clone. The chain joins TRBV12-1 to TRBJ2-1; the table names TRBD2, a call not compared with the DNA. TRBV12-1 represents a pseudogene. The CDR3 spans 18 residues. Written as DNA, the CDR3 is TGTGCCAGCAGCTTTGATTGCGGGGGGGCCTCGCCCAACAATGAGCAGTTCTTC. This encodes CASSFDCGGASPNNEQFF.

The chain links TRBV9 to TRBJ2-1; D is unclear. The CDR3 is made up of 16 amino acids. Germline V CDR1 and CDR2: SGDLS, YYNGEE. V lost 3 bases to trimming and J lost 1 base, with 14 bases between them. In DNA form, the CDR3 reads TGTGCCAGCAGCGCCTGGGCCTCAGGTTCCTACAATGAGCAGTTCTTC. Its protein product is CASSAWASGSYNEQFF.

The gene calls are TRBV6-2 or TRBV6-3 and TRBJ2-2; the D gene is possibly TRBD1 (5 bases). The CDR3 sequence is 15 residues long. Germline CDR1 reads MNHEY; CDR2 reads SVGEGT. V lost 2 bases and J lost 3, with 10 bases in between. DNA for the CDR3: TGTGCCAGCAGTTACGCAGGGTATGACACCGGGGAGCTGTTTTTT. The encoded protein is CASSYAGYDTGELFF.